Listed below are T cell receptor beta chains from one sample, sequenced in a study of OX40 agonist ivuxolimab in advanced cancers. Produced via immunoSEQ multiplex PCR; TCRdb's table is partial and in-frame only. The sample holds 70,000 to 90,000 clones, 70% to 85% seen once. The sample was CD4+ or CD8+ T cells sorted from blood, taken in a trial of the OX40 agonist ivuxolimab. The receptor set was obtained from an adult with an advanced solid tumor such as melanoma, head and neck, liver or kidney cancer. CDR3s include the opening cysteine and the closing phenylalanine or tryptophan. A D gene is named only where the DNA matches it firmly. Not every row has a clone size; where given, it reads once, few, many or a size class.

abundance: few
v_gene: TRBV18
j_gene: TRBJ2-5
d_gene: -
CDR3nt: TGTGCCAGCTCACCAACGGGAGTTGGTCAAGAGACCCAGTACTTC
CDR3aa: CASSPTGVGQETQYF

abundance: -
v_gene: TRBV5-1
j_gene: TRBJ2-1
d_gene: -
CDR3nt: TGCGCCAGCAGCTTAGGGGGTCGGTCGGAGCAGTTCTTC
CDR3aa: CASSLGGRSEQFF

abundance: -
v_gene: TRBV19
j_gene: TRBJ1-6
d_gene: -
CDR3nt: TGTGCCAGTACCACCGTTGGGGGGCTGAATTCACCCCTCCACTTT
CDR3aa: CASTTVGGLNSPLHF

abundance: -
v_gene: TRBV10-3
j_gene: TRBJ2-7
d_gene: -
CDR3nt: TGTGCCATCACTTCGACAGGGACTGGCGAGCAGTACTTC
CDR3aa: CAITSTGTGEQYF

abundance: few
v_gene: TRBV6-5
j_gene: TRBJ1-1
d_gene: -
CDR3nt: TGTGCCAGCAGTTACTCGAGGGGGAACACTGAAGCTTTCTTT
CDR3aa: CASSYSRGNTEAFF

abundance: -
v_gene: TRBV18
j_gene: TRBJ2-1
d_gene: TRBD1
CDR3nt: TGTGCCAGCTCACCCCTAGGACAGGGTAACACTGAGCAGTTCTTC
CDR3aa: CASSPLGQGNTEQFF

abundance: once
v_gene: TRBV5-1
j_gene: TRBJ2-7
d_gene: -
CDR3nt: TGCGCCAGCAGCCTTGACACGGCGGTGGACGAGCAGTACTTC
CDR3aa: CASSLDTAVDEQYF

abundance: -
v_gene: TRBV19
j_gene: TRBJ2-1
d_gene: TRBD2
CDR3nt: TGTGCCAGTACCTGGGGGGGGGACTACAATGAGCAGTTCTTC
CDR3aa: CASTWGGDYNEQFF

abundance: -
v_gene: TRBV11-3
j_gene: TRBJ1-1
d_gene: -
CDR3nt: TGTGCCAGCAGAGTCAGGGGACAAGCTTTCTTT
CDR3aa: CASRVRGQAFF

abundance: -
v_gene: TRBV5-8
j_gene: TRBJ2-3
d_gene: TRBD2
CDR3nt: TGTGCCAGCAGCATTAGCGGGAGCCAAGATACGCAGTATTTT
CDR3aa: CASSISGSQDTQYF

abundance: -
v_gene: TRBV7-2
j_gene: TRBJ2-7
d_gene: TRBD2
CDR3nt: TGTGCCAGCAGCCCCGGGACTAGCGGGAGGCGGAACGAGCAGTACTTC
CDR3aa: CASSPGTSGRRNEQYF

abundance: -
v_gene: TRBV5-4
j_gene: TRBJ2-1
d_gene: TRBD2
CDR3nt: TGTGCCAGCAGCTTGTATATTGGCGGGAGGAATGAGCAGTTCTTC
CDR3aa: CASSLYIGGRNEQFF

abundance: medium-sized
v_gene: TRBV5-1
j_gene: TRBJ1-2
d_gene: TRBD1
CDR3nt: TGCGCCAGCAGCTTCCTACAGGGGGCACGCACCTTC
CDR3aa: CASSFLQGARTF

abundance: -
v_gene: TRBV7-2
j_gene: TRBJ2-7
d_gene: -
CDR3nt: TGTGCCAGCAGTCCCTCGGGACCCTACGAGCAGTACTTC
CDR3aa: CASSPSGPYEQYF

abundance: -
v_gene: TRBV29-1
j_gene: TRBJ1-2
d_gene: TRBD1
CDR3nt: TGCAGCGTTACACAGGGGGTACGGAACTATGGCTACACCTTC
CDR3aa: CSVTQGVRNYGYTF

abundance: -
v_gene: TRBV6-1
j_gene: TRBJ1-2
d_gene: TRBD1
CDR3nt: TGTGCCAGCAGCGGGGACAGGGTTCGTCATGGCTACACCTTC
CDR3aa: CASSGDRVRHGYTF

abundance: once
v_gene: TRBV4-1
j_gene: TRBJ2-7
d_gene: TRBD2
CDR3nt: TGCGCCAGCAGCCCACTCTGGACTAGCGGGACCTACGAGCAGTACTTC
CDR3aa: CASSPLWTSGTYEQYF

abundance: -
v_gene: TRBV19
j_gene: TRBJ1-1
d_gene: -
CDR3nt: TGTGCCAGTAGTATAGATCTTGGGGGGGCGGTCACTGAAGCTTTCTTT
CDR3aa: CASSIDLGGAVTEAFF

abundance: -
v_gene: TRBV25-1
j_gene: TRBJ2-5
d_gene: TRBD2
CDR3nt: TGTGCCAGCAGTGATCCCACTAGCGGGGGGTGGACCCAGTACTTC
CDR3aa: CASSDPTSGGWTQYF

abundance: once
v_gene: TRBV19
j_gene: TRBJ2-7
d_gene: TRBD2
CDR3nt: TGTGCCAGTAGTATATGGGTGACTAGCGGCAGGTACGAGCAGTACTTC
CDR3aa: CASSIWVTSGRYEQYF

abundance: -
v_gene: TRBV5-6
j_gene: TRBJ1-3
d_gene: -
CDR3nt: TGTGCCAGCACCTTCGGGATCTCTGGAAACACCATATATTTT
CDR3aa: CASTFGISGNTIYF

abundance: -
v_gene: TRBV7-6
j_gene: TRBJ2-5
d_gene: -
CDR3nt: TGTGCCAGCAGCCCGGACATGATTCAAGAGACCCAGTACTTC
CDR3aa: CASSPDMIQETQYF

abundance: -
v_gene: TRBV2
j_gene: TRBJ2-1
d_gene: -
CDR3nt: TGTGCCAGACAGGGCCCTGGCAATGAGCAGTTCTTC
CDR3aa: CARQGPGNEQFF

abundance: -
v_gene: TRBV29-1
j_gene: TRBJ1-5
d_gene: -
CDR3nt: TGCAGCGTTGGCTCGGCCAATCAGCCCCAGCATTTT
CDR3aa: CSVGSANQPQHF

abundance: -
v_gene: TRBV2
j_gene: TRBJ2-3
d_gene: -
CDR3nt: TGTGCCAGCACCGAAGTAGATACGCAGTATTTT
CDR3aa: CASTEVDTQYF

abundance: -
v_gene: TRBV12-5
j_gene: TRBJ1-1
d_gene: -
CDR3nt: TGTGCTAGTGGCAGGGATGAGGGAGCTGAAGCTTTCTTT
CDR3aa: CASGRDEGAEAFF

abundance: -
v_gene: TRBV18
j_gene: TRBJ2-7
d_gene: TRBD1
CDR3nt: TGTGCCAGCTCACCCGTTCGGGACAGGGTCCACGAGCAGTACTTC
CDR3aa: CASSPVRDRVHEQYF

abundance: -
v_gene: TRBV5-1
j_gene: TRBJ1-4
d_gene: TRBD1
CDR3nt: TGCGCCAGCCGGACGACAGGGGAAACTAATGAAAAACTGTTTTTT
CDR3aa: CASRTTGETNEKLFF

abundance: -
v_gene: TRBV21-1
j_gene: TRBJ1-1
d_gene: -
CDR3nt: TGTGCCAGCAGCAAAGGTAAGTTTCGTTTTGACAGGAACACTGAAGCTTTCTTT
CDR3aa: CASSKGKFRFDRNTEAFF

abundance: -
v_gene: TRBV6-5
j_gene: TRBJ1-5
d_gene: -
CDR3nt: TGTGCCAGCAGTGACGGGGGGATGAGGCAGCCCCAGCATTTT
CDR3aa: CASSDGGMRQPQHF

abundance: -
v_gene: TRBV5-4
j_gene: TRBJ2-3
d_gene: TRBD1
CDR3nt: TGTGCCAGCAGCGCCGGGACAGCCTACACAGATACGCAGTATTTT
CDR3aa: CASSAGTAYTDTQYF

abundance: -
v_gene: TRBV6-5
j_gene: TRBJ2-7
d_gene: TRBD1
CDR3nt: TGTGCCAGCAGTTACCAGGGACAGGGCCACTACGAGCAGTACTTC
CDR3aa: CASSYQGQGHYEQYF

abundance: -
v_gene: TRBV7-9
j_gene: TRBJ1-1
d_gene: TRBD1
CDR3nt: TGTGCCAGCAGCTTTACCCAGGGGGCTGGGGCTTTCTTT
CDR3aa: CASSFTQGAGAFF

abundance: -
v_gene: TRBV20-1
j_gene: TRBJ1-2
d_gene: -
CDR3nt: TGCAGTGCTAGGAGGGGACCGGGCAACACCTTC
CDR3aa: CSARRGPGNTF

abundance: -
v_gene: TRBV11-3
j_gene: TRBJ2-2
d_gene: -
CDR3nt: TGTGCCAGCAGCTTTACCGGGGCCGGGGAGCTGTTTTTT
CDR3aa: CASSFTGAGELFF

abundance: -
v_gene: TRBV6-7
j_gene: TRBJ1-2
d_gene: -
CDR3nt: TGTGCCATCCCGTCTTGCGGCTACACCTTC
CDR3aa: CAIPSCGYTF

abundance: -
v_gene: TRBV7-8
j_gene: TRBJ2-6
d_gene: -
CDR3nt: TGTGCCAGCAGACTATCTGGGGCCAACGTCCTGACTTTC
CDR3aa: CASRLSGANVLTF

abundance: -
v_gene: TRBV2
j_gene: TRBJ2-7
d_gene: TRBD1
CDR3nt: TGTGCCAGCAACCAGGGACAGGGGGCGGCCTACGAGCAGTACTTC
CDR3aa: CASNQGQGAAYEQYF

abundance: -
v_gene: TRBV7-9
j_gene: TRBJ2-7
d_gene: -
CDR3nt: TGTGCCAGCAGCTTAGTCGACGAGCAGTACTTC
CDR3aa: CASSLVDEQYF

abundance: -
v_gene: TRBV19
j_gene: TRBJ1-1
d_gene: -
CDR3nt: TGTGCCAGTAGTGGATCAGTGAACACTGAAGCTTTCTTT
CDR3aa: CASSGSVNTEAFF

abundance: once
v_gene: TRBV27
j_gene: TRBJ1-1
d_gene: -
CDR3nt: TGTGCCAGCAGTCCGACAGGCCTGAACACTGAAGCTTTCTTT
CDR3aa: CASSPTGLNTEAFF

abundance: -
v_gene: TRBV27
j_gene: TRBJ1-5
d_gene: -
CDR3nt: TGTGCCAGCAGTTTATCGGCCTTGGCGAAGCCCCAGCATTTT
CDR3aa: CASSLSALAKPQHF

abundance: -
v_gene: TRBV19
j_gene: TRBJ1-5
d_gene: TRBD1
CDR3nt: TGTGCCAGTAGTATAAGGGGACAGCCGGGGGTGCGGCATTTT
CDR3aa: CASSIRGQPGVRHF

abundance: -
v_gene: TRBV7-9
j_gene: TRBJ1-6
d_gene: -
CDR3nt: TGTGCCAGCAGCTTAGCCGGTTCCAATTCACCCCTCCACTTT
CDR3aa: CASSLAGSNSPLHF

abundance: once
v_gene: TRBV7-9
j_gene: TRBJ2-7
d_gene: -
CDR3nt: TGTGCCAGCAGCTTAGTAGAGAACAGGTTTTACGAGCAGTACTTC
CDR3aa: CASSLVENRFYEQYF